The present T cell receptor beta chain was sequenced within a study of blood T cell repertoires in COVID-19. Germline V gene sequence: CDR1 SGHTA, CDR2 FQGNSA. The CDR3 covers 15 residues. V lost 5 bases and J lost 5; bases outside the gene matches: 7. Clones were read by immunoSEQ multiplex PCR, and TCRdb kept only the in-frame ones, dropping some. Among 150,000 to 200,000 clones listed, about nine tenths were seen once. The rearrangement joins TRBV7-2 to TRBJ1-4; 8 bases align to TRBD1. Sequencing was carried out using peripheral blood. The source is a man between 25 and 39 years old with COVID-19, enrolled during active disease. CDR3 sequence: CASSPRTGQNEKLFF. In DNA, the CDR3 is TGTGCCAGCAGCCCTCGGACAGGGCAGAATGAAAAACTGTTTTTT.